These T cell receptor beta chains were read from a single sample in a study of shared clonotypes between healthy human individuals. Produced via immunoSEQ multiplex PCR; TCRdb's table is partial and in-frame only. The repertoire holds approximately 640,000 clones, with less than 95% as singletons. Input material: memory CD8+ T cells from PBMCs. Receptors were obtained from a young man in good health. Some clones in this sample may be carry-over from other donors' samples. Each CDR3 is given without its conserved first and last residue.

j_call v_call cdr3_aa
TRBJ1-2 TRBV15 ATSRETGRNYGYT
TRBJ2-7 TRBV6-5 ASSVGSSGSYEQY
TRBJ2-7 TRBV7-8 ASSSLGADYEQY
TRBJ2-4 TRBV9 ASSVGGVNIQY
TRBJ1-1 TRBV30 AWILGDFFGNTEAF
TRBJ2-7 TRBV29-1 SVRSSAYEQY
TRBJ2-7 TRBV19 ASSDRPGSSFEQY
TRBJ2-7 TRBV27 ASSPGGKYEQY
TRBJ2-7 TRBV6-5 ASSYASGSAYEQY
TRBJ2-7 TRBV5-6 ASSEGGLDEQY
TRBJ2-1 TRBV7-9 ASIRERGLVVNEQF
TRBJ1-2 TRBV7-9 ASSISPGTGAGGYT
TRBJ2-6 TRBV28 ASSRRVSITPGANVLT
TRBJ2-1 TRBV5-1 ASSGRLNYNEQF
TRBJ1-5 TRBV5-8 ASSLGPSNQPQH
TRBJ2-7 TRBV7-9 ASSPPPHYEQY
TRBJ2-7 TRBV9 ASSVRGGGYEQY
TRBJ2-7 TRBV27 ASSLAGSAEQY
TRBJ2-5 TRBV7-9 ASNTPSGAQRETQY
TRBJ2-3 TRBV6-5 ASSYFRGSTDTQY
TRBJ1-2 TRBV7-9 ASSDGQRNTPNYGYT
TRBJ2-3 TRBV15 ATSRGDSSTDTQY
TRBJ1-1 TRBV5-4 ASSWGGGNTEAF
TRBJ2-5 TRBV7-2 ASSKRGAQQETQY
TRBJ2-7 TRBV6-1 ASSKSGTYSYEQY
TRBJ2-7 TRBV27 ASSSAGGSYEQY
TRBJ1-1 TRBV13 ASSAIGGNTEAF
TRBJ2-7 TRBV28 ASSFISGRASNYDEQY
TRBJ2-4 TRBV7-9 ASSASRASGRNIQY
TRBJ2-7 TRBV19 ASRDRGSYEQY
TRBJ1-4 TRBV14 ASSQDWDSNEKLF